These 31 T cell receptor beta chains originate from one sample sequenced in a study of technical replicates of blood from a handful of donors. Repertoires were generated with immunoSEQ multiplex PCR, while TCRdb's copy carries only in-frame clones and drops some. The repertoire consists of 75,000 to 95,000 clones, with 85% to 95% occurring once and the leading ten covering approximately 0.41%. Sequencing was carried out using T cells isolated from PBMCs. These receptors were taken from a human donor in good health.

This clone was counted once. V is TRBV9 and J is TRBJ2-3, with 8 bases matching TRBD2. The CDR3 runs to 16 residues. V was pared by 0 bases and J by 4 bases, with 7 bases of the junction left unmatched. Germline V CDR1 and CDR2: SGDLS, YYNGEE. CDR3 sequence (DNA): TGTGCCAGCAGCGTAGCTGGGACTAGTCTATCAGATACGCAGTATTTT. Translated: CASSVAGTSLSDTQYF.

V gene TRBV9 combines with J gene TRBJ1-4, with D maybe TRBD1 (6 bases). The CDR3 sequence is 15 residues long. In germline, CDR1 is SGDLS, CDR2 YYNGEE. Trimming left V 2 bases short and J 7 bases short, with 15 bases between. The chain's CDR3 is CASSVSGATREKLFF. CDR3 sequence (DNA): TGTGCCAGCAGCGTCTCAGGGGCGACTCGTGAAAAACTGTTTTTT.

The genes are TRBV21-1 and TRBJ2-7; the listed D gene, TRBD2, was not tested against the DNA. TRBV21-1 is recorded as a pseudogene. This CDR3 spans 16 amino acids. The CDR3 loop is CARGSGGIERVYEQYF. The CDR3, as DNA: TGTGCCAGGGGAAGCGGGGGGATCGAGCGGGTCTACGAGCAGTACTTC.

The chain uses TRBV27 and TRBJ1-1; the D gene is possibly TRBD1 (5 bases). Germline V gene sequence: CDR1 MNHEY, CDR2 SMNVEV (reference sequence). This CDR3 comprises 13 residues. The V and J ends lost 11 bases and 1 base respectively, with 14 bases between them. In DNA form, the CDR3 reads TGTGCCGCGGGGCTCGGGGGGAACACTGAAGCTTTCTTT. This sequence encodes CAAGLGGNTEAFF.

The J gene is TRBJ1-2, the V gene TRBV6-5; 7 nucleotides line up with TRBD1. The CDR3 has 13 amino acids. Germline assignment: CDR1 MNHEY and CDR2 SVGAGI. V shed 4 bases and J 8 bases; nucleotides not matched to a gene: 7. CDR3 sequence (DNA): TGTGCCAGCAGTTCCGAAGACAGGGACGGCTACACCTTC. Translation gives CASSSEDRDGYTF.

The rearrangement uses TRBV28 and TRBJ2-3, with 8 bases identical to TRBD1. The V and J ends lost 5 bases and 11 bases, in that order; junction bases with no gene match: 12. Germline assignment: CDR1 MDHEN and CDR2 SYDVKM. The CDR3 length is 14 residues. As DNA, the CDR3 is TGTGCCAGCAGTCGGACGACAGGGGCCTTTCTGCAGTATTTT. Protein: CASSRTTGAFLQYF.

In DNA form, the CDR3 reads TGTGCCAGTAGTATATCCGTGGCAGGGTATCAGCCCCAGCATTTT. It encodes CASSISVAGYQPQHF. The J gene is TRBJ1-5, the V gene TRBV19; TRBD1 is a possible D gene (5 bases). V lost 2 bases to trimming and J lost 5 bases, with 13 bases between them. CDR3 length: 15 amino acids. Germline assignment: CDR1 LNHDA and CDR2 SQIVND (reference sequence).

The chain carries TRBV9 and TRBJ1-3; the match to TRBD1 covers 7 bases. Germline V gives CDR1 SGDLS, CDR2 YYNGEE. V lost 7 bases to trimming and J lost 4 bases; unmatched junction nucleotides: 8. The CDR3 totals 14 residues. In nucleotides, the CDR3 is TGTGCCAGCGGGAGACAGGGTTCCGGAAACACCATATATTTT. Translation: CASGRQGSGNTIYF.

This chain links TRBV7-3 with TRBJ2-1, with TRBD2 identical over 8 bases. The germline V gene encodes CDR1 SGHTA and CDR2 FQGTGA. This CDR3 comprises 19 residues. The V segment lost 5 bases and the J segment 8 bases; nucleotides outside the gene matches: 23. The CDR3 loop reads CASSKNGTLVREVADEQFF. The CDR3 DNA follows: TGTGCCAGCAGCAAAAATGGGACCCTCGTGCGGGAGGTGGCTGATGAGCAGTTCTTC.

The J gene is TRBJ1-4, the V gene TRBV5-1; TRBD1 matches 7 bases. The germline V gene encodes CDR1 SGHRS and CDR2 YFSETQ. The CDR3 is 13 amino acids. V trimming: 5 bases; J trimming: 5 bases; junction bases outside the gene matches: 3. CDR3 sequence: CASSSQGNEKLFF. The CDR3 DNA reads as TGCGCCAGCAGTTCACAGGGGAATGAAAAACTGTTTTTT.

This chain joins TRBV7-3 and TRBJ2-2, with TRBD1 as a possible D gene (5 bases). Germline CDR1 and CDR2: SGHTA and FQGTGA. This CDR3 has 14 residues. V lost 2 bases and J lost 4, with 8 bases in between. The CDR3 sequence: CASSLGAATGELFF. CDR3 coding DNA: TGTGCCAGCAGCTTAGGGGCAGCCACCGGGGAGCTGTTTTTT.

V gene TRBV13 combines with J gene TRBJ2-1, with 8 bases fitting TRBD2. The trim removed 0 bases at V and 14 bases at J, leaving 18 bases unmatched. This CDR3 has 17 amino acids. Germline V lookup: CDR1 PRHDT, CDR2 FYEKMQ (reference sequence). The CDR3 protein is CASSLGRGLAGYGGEFF. In nucleotides, the CDR3 is TGTGCCAGCAGCTTAGGCCGCGGACTAGCTGGATACGGAGGGGAGTTCTTC. Full variable domain (outside the CDR3, taken from reference TRBV13 and TRBJ2-1): AAGVIQSPRHLIKEKRETATLKCYPIPRHDTVYWYQQGPGQDPQFLISFYEKMQSDKGSIPDRFSAQQFSDYHSELNMSSLELGDSALYFCASSLGRGLAGYGGEFFGPGTRLTVL.

The count of this clone is one. The V call is TRBV7-3, the J call TRBJ1-1; a weak D match, TRBD1 (5 bases). From germline, CDR1 is SGHTA and CDR2 FQGTGA. V was cut by 7 bases and J by 6 bases, with 15 bases left in between. This CDR3 has 13 amino acids. This CDR3 is CASTHWQGSEAFF. DNA of the CDR3: TGTGCCAGCACCCACTGGCAGGGTTCTGAAGCTTTCTTT.

This chain uses TRBV4-3 with TRBJ2-3; 7 bases are shared with TRBD1. Germline V gives CDR1 LGHNA, CDR2 YSLEER. The CDR3 spans 18 residues. The V and J ends lost 0 bases and 3 bases, in that order; junction bases with no gene match: 12. CDR3 nucleotides: TGCGCCAGCAGCCAAGACTCCGGGGACAGTCTAGGGACAGATACGCAGTATTTT. It translates to CASSQDSGDSLGTDTQYF.

The rearrangement joins TRBV5-4 to TRBJ2-5; no definite D call. This CDR3 has 13 amino acids. CDR1 is SGHNT, CDR2 YYREEE, per germline (reference sequence). Trimming removed 0 bases from V and 3 bases from J, with 6 bases in between. For the CDR3, the DNA is TGTGCCAGCAGCTTGGACAGAAAAGAGACCCAGTACTTC. This codes for CASSLDRKETQYF.

The sample holds one count of this clone. The rearrangement joins TRBV27 to TRBJ2-7; no definite D call. Between the trimmed V and J ends, which lost 3 bases and 5 bases, there was a span of 14 bases. The germline V gene encodes CDR1 MNHEY and CDR2 SMNVEV (reference sequence). This CDR3 has 14 residues. CDR3 nucleotide sequence: TGTGCCAGCAGTTTTGAGGTAAAACGGCACGAGCAGTACTTC. Translation: CASSFEVKRHEQYF.

The table lists this clone with a few counts. The chain has TRBV19 and TRBJ1-1; TRBD1 matches 8 bases. J gave up 5 bases and V 4 bases, and 6 bases lay outside the gene matches. The CDR3 is 14 residues long. The germline gives CDR1 LNHDA, CDR2 SQIVND (reference sequence). Here the CDR3 DNA reads TGTGCCAGTAGTACAGAAAACAGGGGGACTGAAGCTTTCTTT. Protein product: CASSTENRGTEAFF.

The V gene is TRBV18, the J gene TRBJ2-3; perhaps TRBD2 as D (6 bases). Germline lookup yields CDR1 KGHSH and CDR2 LQKENI. CDR3 length equals 13 residues. V was clipped by 3 bases and J by 8 bases, with 12 bases between them. In nucleotides, the CDR3 is TGTGCCAGCTCACCGGAGGGTCGAGGTACGCAGTATTTT. Protein: CASSPEGRGTQYF.

This chain joins TRBV6-5 and TRBJ1-1; TRBD1 aligns across 7 bases. J was trimmed by 4 bases and V by 6 bases; bases with no gene match: 11. Germline V gives CDR1 MNHEY, CDR2 SVGAGI. There are 15 residues in the CDR3. CDR3 bases: TGTGCCAGCAGCTATTCCAGGGGGATGGCCACTGAAGCTTTCTTT. Protein product: CASSYSRGMATEAFF.

This chain uses TRBV5-1 with TRBJ1-1, with unresolved D. The V and J ends lost 4 bases and 4 bases respectively, with 17 bases between them. This CDR3 has 15 residues. CDR1 SGHRS and CDR2 YFSETQ come from the germline V gene. CDR3 sequence reads: CASSLETDLGTEAFF. The CDR3 DNA reads as TGCGCCAGCAGCCTGGAAACGGACTTAGGCACTGAAGCTTTCTTT.

This clone was observed once. This rearrangement joins TRBV12-5 to TRBJ2-7; 7 nucleotides align to TRBD1. The CDR3 length is 15 residues. Trimming removed 3 bases from V and 4 bases from J; junction bases left unmatched: 9. The germline gives CDR1 LGHNT, CDR2 FRNRAP. DNA for the CDR3: TGTGCTAGTGGTTTCTGGACAGGCGTAACTTACGAGCAGTACTTC. Translated: CASGFWTGVTYEQYF.

The chain carries TRBV27 and TRBJ2-1, with 10 bases lining up with TRBD2. Germline CDR1 and CDR2: MNHEY and SMNVEV (reference sequence). The CDR3 consists of 15 residues. The V and J ends lost 10 bases and 7 bases, in that order; junction bases with no gene match: 13. DNA of the CDR3: TGTGCCACCCGTTTAGCGGGAGGCGGGATTAATGAGCAGTTCTTC. Its protein is CATRLAGGGINEQFF.

This chain uses TRBV5-4 with TRBJ2-1; possible D gene TRBD1, 7 bases. This CDR3 contains 13 residues. Germline V gives CDR1 SGHNT, CDR2 YYREEE (reference sequence). This chain's CDR3 is CAYSSGGRNEQFF. Here the CDR3 DNA reads TGTGCTTATAGTTCAGGGGGGAGGAATGAGCAGTTCTTC.

The chain recombines TRBV19 with TRBJ2-2, with D tentatively TRBD2 (5 bases). The CDR3 runs to 17 residues. Germline V lookup: CDR1 LNHDA, CDR2 SQIVND (reference sequence). Trimming cost V 3 bases and J 1 base, with 15 bases left between them. CDR3 nucleotide sequence: TGTGCCAGTAGTATTGGTGGCCTCCGGGGGAACACCGGGGAGCTGTTTTTT. Residues: CASSIGGLRGNTGELFF.

This rearrangement joins TRBV5-1 to TRBJ2-7; 7 bases agree with TRBD1. J was trimmed by 3 bases and V by 4 bases; bases with no gene match: 7. The germline V gene has CDR1 SGHRS and CDR2 YFSETQ. The CDR3 sequence is 14 residues long. In DNA, the CDR3 is TGCGCCAGCAGCCAAGACAGGGAAATCTACGAGCAGTACTTC. Protein sequence: CASSQDREIYEQYF. Combining the CDR3 with reference TRBV5-1 and TRBJ2-7 gives the whole variable domain KAGVTQTPRYLIKTRGQQVTLSCSPISGHRSVSWYQQTPGQGLQFLFEYFSETQRNKGNFPGRFSGRQFSNSRSEMNVSTLELGDSALYLCASSQDREIYEQYFGPGTRLTVT.

The chain is built from TRBV9 and TRBJ2-7; D is possibly TRBD1 (5 bases). Germline CDR1 reads SGDLS; CDR2 reads YYNGEE. This CDR3 is 13 amino acids long. The V and J ends lost 5 bases and 2 bases respectively, with 11 bases between them. DNA for the CDR3: TGTGCCAGCAGTGCCGACAGTCCCTACGAGCAGTACTTC. This sequence encodes CASSADSPYEQYF.

The V and J genes are TRBV7-5 and TRBJ1-3; the table's D call TRBD1 went unverified against the DNA. TRBV7-5 is recorded as a pseudogene. This CDR3 has 14 residues. CDR3 coding DNA: TGTGTCAGAAGCTTAGTCAGGGCCCGAAACACCATATATTTT. Translating it yields CVRSLVRARNTIYF.

J is TRBJ2-2 and V is TRBV2; the match to TRBD1 covers 9 bases. Trimming at V came to 4 bases and at J to 5 bases, leaving 2 bases not matched to a gene. The germline CDR1 and CDR2 sequences are SNHLY and FYNNEI. The CDR3 length is 14 residues. For the CDR3, the DNA is TGTGCCAGCAGTGTTGACAGGGGGACCGGGGAGCTGTTTTTT. It encodes CASSVDRGTGELFF.

This clone was seen a few times. The V gene is TRBV19, the J gene TRBJ1-1, with TRBD1 matching 8 bases. V shed 5 bases and J 11 bases; nucleotides not matched to a gene: 4. Germline V lookup: CDR1 LNHDA, CDR2 SQIVND (reference sequence). The CDR3 is 11 amino acids. CDR3 sequence: CASSLDRGAFF. The CDR3 coding sequence is TGTGCCAGTAGTCTTGACAGGGGTGCTTTCTTT. Combining the CDR3 with reference TRBV19 and TRBJ1-1 gives the whole variable domain DGGITQSPKYLFRKEGQNVTLSCEQNLNHDAMYWYRQDPGQGLRLIYYSQIVNDFQKGDIAEGYSVSREKKESFPLTVTSAQKNPTAFYLCASSLDRGAFFGQGTRLTVV.

V is TRBV27 and J is TRBJ2-1; TRBD2 matches at 7 bases. The CDR3 is made up of 16 amino acids. Losses at the gene ends were 3 bases for V and 7 bases for J; bases not matched to a gene: 12. In germline, CDR1 is MNHEY, CDR2 SMNVEV (reference sequence). In nucleotides, the CDR3 is TGTGCCAGCAGTTTCATCGGGACTACCCGTTGGAATGAGCAGTTCTTC. Its protein is CASSFIGTTRWNEQFF.

The genes are TRBV20-1 and TRBJ1-2; D unresolved. Trimming took 3 bases from V and 6 from J, leaving 8 bases between them. The CDR3 has 11 residues. CDR1 and CDR2 (germline): DFQATT, SNEGSKA (reference sequence). The CDR3 protein is CSASIRDGYTF. The CDR3 region has the DNA TGCAGTGCTAGTATTCGGGATGGCTACACCTTC.